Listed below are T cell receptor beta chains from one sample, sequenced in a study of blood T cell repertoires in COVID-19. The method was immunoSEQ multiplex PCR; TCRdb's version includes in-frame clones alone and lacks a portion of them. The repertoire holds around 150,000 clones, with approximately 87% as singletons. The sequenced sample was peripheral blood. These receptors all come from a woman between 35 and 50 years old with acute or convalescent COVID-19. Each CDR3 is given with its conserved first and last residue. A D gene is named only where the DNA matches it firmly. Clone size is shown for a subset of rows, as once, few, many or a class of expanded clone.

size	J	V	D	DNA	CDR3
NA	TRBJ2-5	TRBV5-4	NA	TGTGCCAGCAGCCCGAGCGCGAGCCAAGAGACCCAGTACTTC	CASSPSASQETQYF
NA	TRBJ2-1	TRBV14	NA	TGTGCCAGCAGCCAACACCTTGAGGGAGGGCAGTTCTTC	CASSQHLEGGQFF
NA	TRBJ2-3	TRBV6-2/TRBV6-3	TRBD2	TGTGCCAGCAGTTACCCCGGCGGGGGTGGGGTCGGAACAGATACGCAGTATTTT	CASSYPGGGGVGTDTQYF
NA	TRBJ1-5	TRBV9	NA	TGTGCCAGCAGTAAGGGCGACAGTCCGCATCAGCCCCAGCATTTT	CASSKGDSPHQPQHF
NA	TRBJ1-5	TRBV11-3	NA	TGTGCCAGCATCCGACAGGATAGCAATCAGCCCCAGCATTTT	CASIRQDSNQPQHF
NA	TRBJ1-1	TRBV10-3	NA	TGTGCCATCAGTGGGGGCAGGGCCACTGAAGCTTTCTTT	CAISGGRATEAFF
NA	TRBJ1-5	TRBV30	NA	TGTGCCTGGTGCACAGGGCCCAATCAGCCCCAGCATTTT	CAWCTGPNQPQHF
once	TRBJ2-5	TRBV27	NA	TGTGCCAGCAGATCTTTGTTGGGGGGAGGAGAGACCCAGTACTTC	CASRSLLGGGETQYF
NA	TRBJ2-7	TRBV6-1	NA	TGTGCCAGCAGTGAAGGTAGTAGCGGAGCCTACGAGCAGTACTTC	CASSEGSSGAYEQYF
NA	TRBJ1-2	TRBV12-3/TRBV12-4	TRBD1	TGTGCCAGCAGCCCGGGACAGCTCTATGGCTACACCTTC	CASSPGQLYGYTF
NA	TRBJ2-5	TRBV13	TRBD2	TGTGCCAGCAGCCCGGGACTAGCCGAGACCCAGTACTTC	CASSPGLAETQYF
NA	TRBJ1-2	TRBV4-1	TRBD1	TGCGCCAGCAGCCAAGTAGGGCCCGGGACAGGGAAAGACGGGGACTATGGCTACACCTTC	CASSQVGPGTGKDGDYGYTF
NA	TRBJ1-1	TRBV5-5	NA	TGTGCCAGCAGCTTGGGGCCGCTGAACACTGAAGCTTTCTTT	CASSLGPLNTEAFF
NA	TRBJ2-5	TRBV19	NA	TGTGCCAGTAGAATCACCGGGACAAACAACCAAGAGACCCAGTACTTC	CASRITGTNNQETQYF
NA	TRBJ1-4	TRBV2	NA	TGTGCCAGCATCATAGACAGACATAATGAAAAACTGTTTTTT	CASIIDRHNEKLFF
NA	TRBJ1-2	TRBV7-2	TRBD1	TGTGCCAGCAGCCCAGGGGCGGGACAGGGGGGAGGCTACACCTTC	CASSPGAGQGGGYTF
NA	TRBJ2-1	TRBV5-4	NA	TGTGCCAGCAGCTTAGGGGAATTCATCACCTACAATGAGCAGTTCTTC	CASSLGEFITYNEQFF
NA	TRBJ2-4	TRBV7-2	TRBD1	TGTGCCAGCAGCTTCACGGGACAGATAGCCAAAAACATTCAGTACTTC	CASSFTGQIAKNIQYF